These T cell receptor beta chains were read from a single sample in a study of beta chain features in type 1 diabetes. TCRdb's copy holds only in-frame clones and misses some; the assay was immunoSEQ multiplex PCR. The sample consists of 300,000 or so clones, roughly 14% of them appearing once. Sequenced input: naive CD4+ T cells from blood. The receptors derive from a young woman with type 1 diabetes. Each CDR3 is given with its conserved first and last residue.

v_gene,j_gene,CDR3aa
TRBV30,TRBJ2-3,CAWSARRTSGSPDTQYF
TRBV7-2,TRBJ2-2,CASSLVPGGSLTGELFF
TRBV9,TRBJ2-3,CASSPLAGHTDTQYF
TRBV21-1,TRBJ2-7,CASGRPPGLAGIAYEQYF
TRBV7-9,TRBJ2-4,CASSSGGASWYF
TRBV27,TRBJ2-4,CASSRTDRQNIQYF
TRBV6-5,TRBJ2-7,CASRKAPGDSYEQYF
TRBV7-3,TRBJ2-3,CASSLIASPGDTQYF
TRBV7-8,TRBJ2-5,CASSPGTGRETQYF
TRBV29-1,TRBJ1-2,CSVSGGPLSDGYTF
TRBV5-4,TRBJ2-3,CASSLESGTDTQYF
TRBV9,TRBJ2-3,CASSVAHGGTDTQYF
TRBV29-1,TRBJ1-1,CSVAEVAAEAFF
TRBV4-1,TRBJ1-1,CASSQTGGGYTEAFF
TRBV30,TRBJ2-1,CAWTKVEDHNEQFF
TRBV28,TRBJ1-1,CASSPGQNEAFF
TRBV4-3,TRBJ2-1,CASSQTGTSGYNEQFF
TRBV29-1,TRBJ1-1,CSVTPTGVNEAFF
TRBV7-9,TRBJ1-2,CASSHRTGNYGYTF
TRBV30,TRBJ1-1,CAWSPRGNTEAFF
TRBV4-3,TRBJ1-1,CASSQAGGVNTEAFF
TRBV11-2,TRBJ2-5,CASSLARTSGQETQYF
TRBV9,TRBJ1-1,CASSVVTGGRTEAFF
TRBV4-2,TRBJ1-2,CASDPGGRSDYGYTF
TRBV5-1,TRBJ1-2,CASSWRDRTGGYTF
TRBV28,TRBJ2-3,CATSLRREREYF
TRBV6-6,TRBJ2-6,CASRERSSGANVLTF
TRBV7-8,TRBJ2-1,CASSFGRGGQFF
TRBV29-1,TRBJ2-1,CSVGWPEQFF
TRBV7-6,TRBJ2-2,CASSPGLVGELFF
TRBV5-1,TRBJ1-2,CASSWGDGYTF
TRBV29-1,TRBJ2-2,CSVGSGGWTGELFF
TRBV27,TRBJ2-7,CASSLGTGASYEQYF
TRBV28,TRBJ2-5,CASSKRLGIYRETQYF
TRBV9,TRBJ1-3,CASSVGLDIAGNTIYF
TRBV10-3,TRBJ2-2,CAIRGQGATGELFF
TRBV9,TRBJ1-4,CASSALDRDTRGLFF